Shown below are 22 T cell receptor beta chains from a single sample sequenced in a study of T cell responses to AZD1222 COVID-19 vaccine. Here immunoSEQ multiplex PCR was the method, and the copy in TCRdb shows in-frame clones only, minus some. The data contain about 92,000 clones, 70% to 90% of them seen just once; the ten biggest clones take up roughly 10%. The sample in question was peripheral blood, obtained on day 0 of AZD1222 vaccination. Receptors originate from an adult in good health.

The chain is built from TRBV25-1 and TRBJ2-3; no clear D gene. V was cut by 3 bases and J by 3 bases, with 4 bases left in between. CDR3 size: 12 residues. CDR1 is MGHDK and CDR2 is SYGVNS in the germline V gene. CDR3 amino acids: CASSDRTDTQYF. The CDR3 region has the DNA TGTGCCAGCAGTGATCGGACAGATACGCAGTATTTT.

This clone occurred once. CDR3 in DNA: TGTGCCAGCAGCGCCCCACTCCCCCGGGGTGGCTACACCTTC. It codes for CASSAPLPRGGYTF. This chain uses TRBV5-4 with TRBJ1-2; D remains unclear. Germline CDR1 and CDR2: SGHNT and YYREEE (reference sequence). The CDR3 is 14 amino acids. V was trimmed by 4 bases and J by 7 bases, leaving 17 bases between them.

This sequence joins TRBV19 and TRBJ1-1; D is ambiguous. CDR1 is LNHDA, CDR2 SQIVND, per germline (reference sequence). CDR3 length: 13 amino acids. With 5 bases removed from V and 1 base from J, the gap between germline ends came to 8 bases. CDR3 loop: CASSRQPNTEAFF. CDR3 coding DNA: TGTGCCAGTAGTCGGCAGCCGAACACTGAAGCTTTCTTT.

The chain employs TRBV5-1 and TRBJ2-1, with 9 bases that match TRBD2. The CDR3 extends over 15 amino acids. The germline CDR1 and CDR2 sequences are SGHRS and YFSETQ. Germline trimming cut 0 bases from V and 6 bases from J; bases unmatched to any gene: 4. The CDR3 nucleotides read TGCGCCAGCAGCTTGGATCCGCGGGGGGGCAATGAGCAGTTCTTC. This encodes CASSLDPRGGNEQFF.

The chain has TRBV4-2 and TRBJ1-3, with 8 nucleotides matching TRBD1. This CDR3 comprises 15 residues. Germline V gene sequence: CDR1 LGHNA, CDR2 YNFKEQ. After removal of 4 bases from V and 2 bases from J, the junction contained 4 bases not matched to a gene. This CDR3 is CASSPKDRAGNTIYF. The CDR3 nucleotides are TGTGCCAGCAGCCCCAAGGACAGGGCTGGAAACACCATATATTTT.

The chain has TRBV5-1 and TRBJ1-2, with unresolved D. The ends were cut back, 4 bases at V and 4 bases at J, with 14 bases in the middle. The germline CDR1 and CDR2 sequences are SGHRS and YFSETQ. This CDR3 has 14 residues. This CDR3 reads CASSPDLEGYGYTF. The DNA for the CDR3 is TGCGCCAGCAGCCCGGATTTGGAGGGCTATGGCTACACCTTC.

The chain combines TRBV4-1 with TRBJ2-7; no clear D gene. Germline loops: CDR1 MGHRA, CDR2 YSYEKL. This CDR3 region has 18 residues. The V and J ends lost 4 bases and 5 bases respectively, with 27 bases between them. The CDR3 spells CASSLRPVLRAPNHEQYF. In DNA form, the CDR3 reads TGCGCCAGCAGCCTCCGACCTGTTTTAAGGGCTCCCAACCACGAGCAGTACTTC.

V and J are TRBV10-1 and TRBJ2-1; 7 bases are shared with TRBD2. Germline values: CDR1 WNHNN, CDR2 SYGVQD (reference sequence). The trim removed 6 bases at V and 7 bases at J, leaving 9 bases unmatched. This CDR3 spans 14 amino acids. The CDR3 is CASSPWGGGNEQFF. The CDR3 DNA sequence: TGCGCCAGCAGCCCCTGGGGGGGAGGGAATGAGCAGTTCTTC.

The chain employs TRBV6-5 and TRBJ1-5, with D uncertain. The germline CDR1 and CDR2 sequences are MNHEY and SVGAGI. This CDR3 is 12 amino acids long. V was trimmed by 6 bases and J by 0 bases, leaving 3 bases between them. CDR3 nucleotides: TGTGCCAGCAGGTATAGCAATCAGCCCCAGCATTTT. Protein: CASRYSNQPQHF.

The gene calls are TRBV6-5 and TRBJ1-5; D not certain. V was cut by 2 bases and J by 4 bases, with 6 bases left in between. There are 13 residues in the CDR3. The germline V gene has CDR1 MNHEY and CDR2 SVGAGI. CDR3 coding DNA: TGTGCCAGCAGTTACAGCATTAATCAGCCCCAGCATTTT. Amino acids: CASSYSINQPQHF.

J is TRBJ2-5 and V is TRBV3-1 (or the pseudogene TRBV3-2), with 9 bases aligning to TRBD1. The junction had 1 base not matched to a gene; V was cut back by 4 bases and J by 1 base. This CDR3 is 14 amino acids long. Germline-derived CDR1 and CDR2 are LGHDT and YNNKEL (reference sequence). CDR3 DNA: TGTGCCAGCAGCCCACAGGGGGCCCAAGAGACCCAGTACTTC. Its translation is CASSPQGAQETQYF.

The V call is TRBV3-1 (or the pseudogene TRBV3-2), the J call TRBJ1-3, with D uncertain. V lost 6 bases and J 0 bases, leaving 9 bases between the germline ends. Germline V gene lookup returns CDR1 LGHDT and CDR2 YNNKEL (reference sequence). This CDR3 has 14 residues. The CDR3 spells CASRHTDSGNTIYF. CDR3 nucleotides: TGTGCCAGCAGGCACACCGACTCTGGAAACACCATATATTTT.

CDR3 protein: CASSSDRDQPQHF. CDR3 nucleotide sequence: TGTGCCAGCAGTTCGGACAGGGATCAGCCCCAGCATTTT. The chain is built from TRBV6-5 and TRBJ1-5; TRBD1 agrees at 8 bases. This CDR3 comprises 13 residues. J was trimmed by 5 bases and V by 4 bases; bases with no gene match: 1. The germline gives CDR1 MNHEY, CDR2 SVGAGI.

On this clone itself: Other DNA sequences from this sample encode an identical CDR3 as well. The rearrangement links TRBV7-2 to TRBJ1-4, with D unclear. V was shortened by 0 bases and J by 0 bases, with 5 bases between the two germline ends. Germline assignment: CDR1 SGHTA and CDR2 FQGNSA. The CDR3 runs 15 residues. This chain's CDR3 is CASSLARATNEKLFF. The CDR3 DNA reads TGTGCCAGCAGCTTAGCGAGAGCAACTAATGAAAAACTGTTTTTT.

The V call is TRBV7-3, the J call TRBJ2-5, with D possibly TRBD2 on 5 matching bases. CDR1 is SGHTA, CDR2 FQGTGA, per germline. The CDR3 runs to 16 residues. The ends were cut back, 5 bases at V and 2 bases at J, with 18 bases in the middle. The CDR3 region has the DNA TGTGCCAGCAGCCTTTCCTCTTCTCGCGGGCAAGAGACCCAGTACTTC. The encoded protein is CASSLSSSRGQETQYF.

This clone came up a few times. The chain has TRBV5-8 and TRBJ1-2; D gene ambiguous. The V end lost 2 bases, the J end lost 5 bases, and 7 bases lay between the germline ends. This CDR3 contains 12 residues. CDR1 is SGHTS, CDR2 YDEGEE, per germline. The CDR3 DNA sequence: TGTGCCAGCAGCTTCCGGGATTATGGCTACACCTTC. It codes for CASSFRDYGYTF.

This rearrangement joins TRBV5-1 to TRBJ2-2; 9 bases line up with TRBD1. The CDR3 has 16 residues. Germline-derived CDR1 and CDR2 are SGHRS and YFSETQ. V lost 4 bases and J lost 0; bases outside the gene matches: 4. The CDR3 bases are TGCGCCAGCAGCACGGACAGGGGAGCGAACACCGGGGAGCTGTTTTTT. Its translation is CASSTDRGANTGELFF.

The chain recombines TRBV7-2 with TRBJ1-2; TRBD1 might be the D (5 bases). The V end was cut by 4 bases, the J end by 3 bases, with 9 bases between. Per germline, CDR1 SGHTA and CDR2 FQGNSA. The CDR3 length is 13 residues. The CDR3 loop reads CASSYDSYYGYTF. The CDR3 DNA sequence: TGTGCCAGCAGCTACGACAGCTACTATGGCTACACCTTC. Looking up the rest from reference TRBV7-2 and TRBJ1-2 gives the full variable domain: GAGVSQSPSNKVTEKGKDVELRCDPISGHTALYWYRQSLGQGLEFLIYFQGNSAPDKSGLPSDRFSAERTGGSVSTLTIQRTQQEDSAVYLCASSYDSYYGYTFGSGTRLTVV.

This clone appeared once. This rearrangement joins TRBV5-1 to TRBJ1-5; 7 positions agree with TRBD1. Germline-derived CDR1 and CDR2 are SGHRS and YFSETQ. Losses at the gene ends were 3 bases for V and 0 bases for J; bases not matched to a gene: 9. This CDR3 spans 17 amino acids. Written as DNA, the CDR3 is TGCGCCAGCAGCTCCGACTGGACAGGTTATAGCAATCAGCCCCAGCATTTT. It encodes CASSSDWTGYSNQPQHF.

This chain's CDR3 is CASSQILAGTDTQYF. The DNA for the CDR3 is TGTGCCAGCAGCCAAATACTAGCGGGCACAGATACGCAGTATTTT. This chain connects TRBV4-2 to TRBJ2-3; 8 nucleotides match TRBD2. The germline V gene encodes CDR1 LGHNA and CDR2 YNFKEQ. The CDR3 consists of 15 residues. J lost 1 base, V lost 2 bases, and 2 bases had no gene match.

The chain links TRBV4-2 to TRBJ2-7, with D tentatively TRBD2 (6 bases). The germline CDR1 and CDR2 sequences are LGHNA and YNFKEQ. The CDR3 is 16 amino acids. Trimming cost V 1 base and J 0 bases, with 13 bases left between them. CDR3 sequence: CASSQASGQVSYEQYF. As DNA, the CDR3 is TGTGCCAGCAGCCAAGCGAGCGGGCAGGTCTCCTACGAGCAGTACTTC.

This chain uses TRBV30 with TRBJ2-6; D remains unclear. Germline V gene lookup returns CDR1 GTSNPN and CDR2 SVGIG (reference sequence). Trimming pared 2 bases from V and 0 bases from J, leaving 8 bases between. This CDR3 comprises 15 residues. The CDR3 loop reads CAWSWGISGANVLTF. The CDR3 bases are TGTGCCTGGAGTTGGGGAATCTCTGGGGCCAACGTCCTGACTTTC.